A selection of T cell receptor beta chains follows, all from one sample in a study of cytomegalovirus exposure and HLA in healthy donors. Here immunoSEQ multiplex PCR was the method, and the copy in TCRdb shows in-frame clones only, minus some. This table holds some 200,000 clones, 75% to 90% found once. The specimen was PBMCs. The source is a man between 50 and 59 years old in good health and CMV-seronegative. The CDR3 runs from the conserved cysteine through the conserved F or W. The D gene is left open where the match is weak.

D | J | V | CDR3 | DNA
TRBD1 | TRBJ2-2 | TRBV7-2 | CASATGGGNTGELFF | TGTGCCAGCGCGACAGGGGGTGGGAACACCGGGGAGCTGTTTTTT
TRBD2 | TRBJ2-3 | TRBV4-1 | CASSQESGGRSDTQYF | TGCGCCAGCAGCCAAGAAAGCGGGGGGCGGTCGGATACGCAGTATTTT
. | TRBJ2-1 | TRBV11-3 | CASSSGGVSYNEQFF | TGTGCCAGCAGCTCCGGCGGAGTTTCTTACAATGAGCAGTTCTTC
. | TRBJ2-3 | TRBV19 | CASSPGTDTQYF | TGTGCCAGTAGTCCCGGCACAGATACGCAGTATTTT
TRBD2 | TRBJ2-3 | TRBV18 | CASSFRTSGSTDTQYF | TGTGCCAGCTCATTCCGGACTAGCGGGAGCACAGATACGCAGTATTTT
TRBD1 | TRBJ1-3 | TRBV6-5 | CASSLAQGAHGNTIYF | TGTGCCAGCAGTTTGGCTCAGGGGGCACACGGAAACACCATATATTTT
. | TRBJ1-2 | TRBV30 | CAWTETVEIFDGYTF | TGTGCCTGGACTGAGACAGTTGAAATATTTGATGGCTACACCTTC
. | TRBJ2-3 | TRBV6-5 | CASSYSQGQIDTQYF | TGTGCCAGCAGTTACTCTCAGGGGCAGATAGATACGCAGTATTTT
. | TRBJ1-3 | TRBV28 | CASRIQFSGNTIYF | TGTGCCAGCAGGATACAGTTCTCTGGAAACACCATATATTTT
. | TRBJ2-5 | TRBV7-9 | CASSFMQLETQYF | TGTGCCAGCAGCTTTATGCAGTTAGAGACCCAGTACTTC
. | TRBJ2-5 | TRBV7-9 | CASSFPRGEQYF | TGTGCCAGCAGCTTTCCCCGGGGTGAGCAGTACTTC
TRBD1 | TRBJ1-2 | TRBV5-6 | CASRPRQGRDYGYTF | TGTGCCAGCAGGCCTAGACAGGGCAGGGACTATGGCTACACCTTC